These T cell receptor beta chains were read from a single sample in a study of Graves' ophthalmopathy and Graves' hyperthyroidism. TCRdb itself ran the multiplex PCR reads through MiXCR, one entry per CDR3 protein. The sample includes 350,000 or so distinct CDR3 sequences, about a sixth seen only once; the top ten take over 9%. Input material: peripheral blood. Receptor source: an adult man with Graves' ophthalmopathy. Each CDR3 is given with its conserved first and last residue. D genes are given only for firm matches. The size entry is marked missing in some rows and otherwise reads once, few, many or a size class.

V gene	D gene	J gene	clone size	CDR3 protein	CDR3 DNA
TRBV4-2	TRBD1	TRBJ1-2	few	CASSQEGQEAYGYTF	TGTGCCAGCAGCCAAGAAGGACAGGAGGCGTATGGCTACACCTTC
TRBV27	-	TRBJ1-1	many	CASSLLISGTEAFF	TGTGCCAGCAGTTTATTGATCAGCGGCACTGAAGCTTTCTTT
TRBV5-1	-	TRBJ1-1	many	CASKEGYTEAFF	TGCGCCAGCAAGGAGGGATACACTGAAGCTTTCTTT
TRBV6-1	-	TRBJ2-5	many	CATRDNVLETQYF	TGTGCCACCCGGGACAACGTCTTAGAGACCCAGTACTTC
TRBV6-4	-	TRBJ1-5	many	CASRPSFTSDSNQPQHF	TGTGCCAGCAGACCGAGTTTCACCAGCGATAGCAATCAGCCCCAGCATTTT
TRBV19	TRBD1	TRBJ2-2	-	CASSQGTGGSGELFF	TGTGCCAGTAGTCAAGGGACAGGGGGATCCGGGGAGCTGTTTTTT
TRBV12-3/TRBV12-4	TRBD1	TRBJ1-1	many	CASSPDREQNTEAFF	TGTGCCAGCAGTCCTGACAGGGAACAGAACACTGAAGCTTTCTTT
TRBV7-2	-	TRBJ2-7	few	CASSSGTWGHEQYF	TGTGCCAGCAGCTCAGGGACATGGGGGCACGAGCAGTACTTC
TRBV29-1	TRBD2	TRBJ2-7	many	CSVGTSGTYEQYF	TGCAGCGTTGGAACTAGCGGAACCTACGAGCAGTACTTC
TRBV12-3/TRBV12-4	-	TRBJ2-7	many	CASRNTDTYEQYF	TGTGCCAGCCGCAACACGGACACCTACGAGCAGTACTTC
TRBV6-2/TRBV6-3	-	TRBJ1-2	many	CASNRDQGVGGYTF	TGTGCCAGCAACCGAGACCAGGGAGTCGGAGGCTACACCTTC
TRBV25-1	-	TRBJ1-3	many	CASPKGRNTIYF	TGTGCCAGCCCAAAGGGTAGAAACACCATATATTTT
TRBV20-1	-	TRBJ2-7	many	CSAQPSDNYEQYF	TGCAGTGCGCAGCCAAGCGACAACTACGAGCAGTACTTC
TRBV6-2/TRBV6-3	TRBD1	TRBJ2-4	many	CASSFAGGKNIQYF	TGTGCCAGCAGTTTTGCAGGGGGTAAAAACATTCAGTACTTC
TRBV6-2/TRBV6-3	-	TRBJ2-7	many	CASSYRIPYEQYF	TGTGCCAGCAGTTACAGGATACCTTACGAGCAGTACTTC
TRBV19	TRBD2	TRBJ2-7	many	CASSWGTSTYEQYF	TGTGCCAGTAGCTGGGGGACTAGTACCTACGAGCAGTACTTC
TRBV5-1	-	TRBJ2-7	many	CASSRFRDNPYEQYF	TGCGCCAGCAGCAGATTCCGGGACAACCCCTACGAGCAGTACTTC
TRBV9	-	TRBJ2-5	many	CASSVGASETQYF	TGTGCCAGCAGCGTAGGAGCTAGTGAGACCCAGTACTTC
TRBV20-1	-	TRBJ2-7	many	CSARIIMGYEQYF	TGCAGTGCTAGAATCATAATGGGCTACGAGCAGTACTTC
TRBV30	-	TRBJ1-2	many	CAWSRRDPGYTF	TGTGCCTGGAGTAGGAGGGATCCGGGCTACACCTTC
TRBV12-3/TRBV12-4	TRBD1	TRBJ1-6	many	CASRPGQYNSPLHF	TGTGCCAGCAGGCCGGGACAGTATAATTCACCCCTCCACTTT
TRBV12-3/TRBV12-4	-	TRBJ1-2	many	CASSLQGVDRYTF	TGTGCCAGCAGTCTCCAGGGCGTCGATCGCTACACCTTC